This T cell receptor beta chain is drawn from a study of memory B cells and T cells in multiple sclerosis. Sequencing was performed with immunoSEQ multiplex PCR; in TCRdb, only in-frame clones are kept and a portion is missing. The sample consists of 25,000 to 35,000 clones, around 86% of them appearing once. The study's findings and limits: Shared clonotype counts depended on differing compartment clone-set sizes and were normalized.

From germline, CDR1 is SEHNR and CDR2 FQNEAQ (reference sequence). The germline V and J ends were trimmed by 6 bases and 0 bases, with 11 bases remaining between them. The CDR3 covers 15 residues. Separate sequencing covered autoproliferating (CFSE-dim) and non-proliferating (CFSE-high) T cells from stimulus-free culture. Cultures began with some 49 million CFSE-labeled PBMCs, unstimulated for 6 to 7 days, with replicate wells pooled. The PBMCs received about 0.5 uM CFSE and serum-free culture with no added stimuli. A remark on this clone: Its antigen is currently unknown.

The source is a human donor with multiple sclerosis. The sample comprised PBMCs from blood kept in culture. This chain joins TRBV7-9 and TRBJ1-4; the D is unclear. The CDR3 spells CASSPTYPTNEKLFF. CDR3 in DNA: TGTGCCAGCAGTCCTACCTATCCAACTAATGAAAAACTGTTTTTT.